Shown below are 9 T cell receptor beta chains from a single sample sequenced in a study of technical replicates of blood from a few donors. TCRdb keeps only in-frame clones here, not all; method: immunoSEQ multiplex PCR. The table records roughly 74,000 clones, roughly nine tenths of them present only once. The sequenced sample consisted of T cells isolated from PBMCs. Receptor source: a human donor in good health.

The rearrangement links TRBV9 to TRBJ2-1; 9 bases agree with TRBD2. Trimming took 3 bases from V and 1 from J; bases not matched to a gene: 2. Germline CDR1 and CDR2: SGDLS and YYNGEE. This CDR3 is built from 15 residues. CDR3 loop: CASSALAGSYNEQFF. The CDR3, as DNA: TGTGCCAGCAGCGCACTAGCGGGTTCCTACAATGAGCAGTTCTTC. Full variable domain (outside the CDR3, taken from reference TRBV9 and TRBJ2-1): DSGVTQTPKHLITATGQRVTLRCSPRSGDLSVYWYQQSLDQGLQFLIQYYNGEERAKGNILERFSAQQFPDLHSELNLSSLELGDSALYFCASSALAGSYNEQFFGPGTRLTVL.

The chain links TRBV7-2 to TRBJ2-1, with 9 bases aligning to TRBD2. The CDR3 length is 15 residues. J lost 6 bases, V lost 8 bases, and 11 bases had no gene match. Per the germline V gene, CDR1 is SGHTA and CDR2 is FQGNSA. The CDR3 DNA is TGTGCCAGCTGTGTGTCTAGCGGGAACTGCAATGAGCAGTTCTTC. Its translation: CASCVSSGNCNEQFF. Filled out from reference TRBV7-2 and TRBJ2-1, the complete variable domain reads GAGVSQSPSNKVTEKGKDVELRCDPISGHTALYWYRQSLGQGLEFLIYFQGNSAPDKSGLPSDRFSAERTGGSVSTLTIQRTQQEDSAVYLCASCVSSGNCNEQFFGPGTRLTVL.

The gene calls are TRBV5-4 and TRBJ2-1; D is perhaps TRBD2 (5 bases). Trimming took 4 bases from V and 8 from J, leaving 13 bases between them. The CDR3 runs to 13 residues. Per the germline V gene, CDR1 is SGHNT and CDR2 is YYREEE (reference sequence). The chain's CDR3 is CASSRTGLDEQFF. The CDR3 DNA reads TGTGCCAGCAGCCGGACTGGGCTCGATGAGCAGTTCTTC.

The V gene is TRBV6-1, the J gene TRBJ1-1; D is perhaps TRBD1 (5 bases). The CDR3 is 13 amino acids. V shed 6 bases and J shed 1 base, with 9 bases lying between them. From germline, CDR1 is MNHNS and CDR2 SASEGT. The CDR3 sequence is CASRVDRNTEAFF. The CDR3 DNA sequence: TGTGCCAGCAGAGTTGACAGGAACACTGAAGCTTTCTTT.

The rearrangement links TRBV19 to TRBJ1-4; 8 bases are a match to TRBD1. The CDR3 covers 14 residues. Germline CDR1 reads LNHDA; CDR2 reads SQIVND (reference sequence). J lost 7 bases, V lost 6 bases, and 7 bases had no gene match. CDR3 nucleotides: TGTGCCAGTAGGGGGGGACAGGTTCGTGAAAAACTGTTTTTT. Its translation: CASRGGQVREKLFF.

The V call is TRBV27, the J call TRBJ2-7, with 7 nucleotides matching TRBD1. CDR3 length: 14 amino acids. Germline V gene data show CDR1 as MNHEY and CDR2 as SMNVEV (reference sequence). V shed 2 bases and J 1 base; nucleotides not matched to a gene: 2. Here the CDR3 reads CASSLTGVSYEQYF. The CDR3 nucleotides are TGTGCCAGCAGTTTAACAGGGGTTTCCTACGAGCAGTACTTC.

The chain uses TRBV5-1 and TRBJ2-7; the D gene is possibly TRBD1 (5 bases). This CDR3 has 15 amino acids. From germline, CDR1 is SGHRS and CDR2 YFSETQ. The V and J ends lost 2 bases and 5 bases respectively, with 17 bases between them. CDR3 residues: CASSFQGRLVDEQYF. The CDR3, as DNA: TGCGCCAGCAGCTTTCAGGGCCGGCTCGTCGACGAGCAGTACTTC.

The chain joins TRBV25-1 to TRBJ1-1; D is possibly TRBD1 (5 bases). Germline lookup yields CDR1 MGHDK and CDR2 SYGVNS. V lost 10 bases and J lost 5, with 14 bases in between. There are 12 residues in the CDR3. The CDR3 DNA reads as TGTGCCACCCAAAACGGGGGGACTGAAGCTTTCTTT. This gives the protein CATQNGGTEAFF. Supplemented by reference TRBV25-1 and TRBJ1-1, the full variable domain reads EADIYQTPRYLVIGTGKKITLECSQTMGHDKMYWYQQDPGMELHLIHYSYGVNSTEKGDLSSESTVSRIRTEHFPLTLESARPSHTSQYLCATQNGGTEAFFGQGTRLTVV.

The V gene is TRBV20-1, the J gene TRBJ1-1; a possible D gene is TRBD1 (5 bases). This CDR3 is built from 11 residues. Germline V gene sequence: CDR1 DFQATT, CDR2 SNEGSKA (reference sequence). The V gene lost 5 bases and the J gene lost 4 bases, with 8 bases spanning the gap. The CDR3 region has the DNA TGCAGTGCTGACAGATCCACTGAAGCTTTCTTT. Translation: CSADRSTEAFF.